The source of this T cell receptor (beta chain) is a study of blood T cell repertoires in COVID-19. Study at large: Italy, Spain and the United States were the sources of the convalescent and acute COVID-19 samples. Nucleic acid was either cDNA or gDNA, and it came from T cells, B-cell-depleted T cells, or PBMCs.

In the source study's methods: Reference gene primer amplification yielded estimated nucleated cell counts. Libraries were prepared by immunoSEQ multiplex PCR; TCRdb keeps only in-frame clonotypes and omits some of them. The V and J calls and clone size come from that table; D and trimming were worked out from the DNA. The sample records about 180,000 clones, less than 85% being singletons. The CDR3 totals 15 residues. The germline gives CDR1 MDHEN, CDR2 SYDVKM. The V segment lost 7 bases and the J segment 5 bases; nucleotides outside the gene matches: 6. The TCR originated in a human donor in a cohort sampled during active COVID-19. The chain carries TRBV28 and TRBJ1-5; 12 bases map to TRBD1. The specimen sequenced was peripheral blood. The CDR3: CASTNRDRGHQPQHF. The CDR3 DNA is TGTGCCAGCACGAACCGGGACAGGGGGCATCAGCCCCAGCATTTT.